Below are 10 T cell receptor beta chains sequenced from a single sample in a study of tumor-infiltrating lymphocytes in primary liver carcinoma. cDNA specific to TCR beta was made from approximately 0.55 ug of total RNA, with a constant-region primer employed for priming. Library construction for TCR beta comprised three nested multiplex PCR rounds performed with slightly modified ARM-PCR. The first two PCR rounds used TRBV1-TRBV30 primers with a Cbeta primer, approximately 9 cycles each. TCRdb reanalysed the multiplex PCR reads using MiXCR and keeps one entry per CDR3 protein. Of approximately 300,000 distinct CDR3 sequences in the sample, about 60% were seen once. Unsorted whole blood yielded blood RNA, and germline DNA was extracted as well. The sample taken for sequencing was peripheral blood. Every receptor here comes from a man in his forties or fifties with primary liver carcinoma and hepatitis B virus infection.

As concerns this clonotype: A read error may account for a junction end that differs from germline. V usage is TRBV6-1 and J usage is TRBJ2-1; 11 bases align to TRBD2. The germline V gene has CDR1 MNHNS and CDR2 SASEGT. The CDR3 is made up of 15 amino acids. CDR3 in DNA: TGTGCCAGCAGTGAAACTAGCGGGAGCTACGATGAGCAGTTCTTC. Translating it yields CASSETSGSYDEQFF.

This clonotype was observed many times. This chain uses TRBV29-1 with TRBJ1-5; D is perhaps TRBD1 (6 bases). The V and J ends lost 5 bases and 7 bases respectively, with 15 bases between them. CDR1 and CDR2 from the germline V gene are SQVTM and ANQGSEA. This CDR3 region has 13 residues. The CDR3, as DNA: TGCAGCGTTTGGGAGGGGGACGGACAGCCCCAGCATTTT. Protein product: CSVWEGDGQPQHF.

The gene calls are TRBV11-2 and TRBJ2-7; weak D call: TRBD1 (6 bases). The V end lost 0 bases, the J end lost 5 bases, and 17 bases lay between the germline ends. In germline, CDR1 is SGHAT, CDR2 FQNNGV. CDR3 size: 16 residues. CDR3 in amino acids: CASSLETGRQGHEQYF. The CDR3 DNA follows: TGTGCCAGCAGCTTAGAGACAGGACGGCAGGGCCACGAGCAGTACTTC.

With regard to this clonotype: This may stem from a read error, because a much larger clone lies one nucleotide away. The rearrangement uses TRBV6-6 and TRBJ1-4; unclear D gene. The CDR3 has 15 amino acids. CDR1 and CDR2 (germline): MNHNY, SVGAGI (reference sequence). V lost 8 bases and J lost 4, with 17 bases in between. The CDR3 region is CASGLYRRNNEKLFF. CDR3 DNA sequence: TGTGCCAGCGGTCTATACAGAAGAAATAATGAAAAACTGTTTTTT.

As for this clonotype: This may come from a read error, since a much larger clone is one base off. The chain is built from TRBV14 and TRBJ2-1; D perhaps matches TRBD2 (6 bases). CDR1 is SGHDN and CDR2 is FVKESK in the germline V gene. The germline V and J ends were trimmed by 2 bases and 6 bases, with 17 bases remaining between them. The CDR3 has 16 residues. The CDR3: CASSQFLGRAFNEQFF. In nucleotides, the CDR3 is TGTGCCAGCAGCCAATTCCTCGGGAGAGCCTTCAATGAGCAGTTCTTC.

Worth noting for this clonotype: A much larger clone lies a single base off, so this may be a read error. The chain links TRBV6-2 or TRBV6-3 to TRBJ2-1; D may be TRBD1 or TRBD2 (6 bases each). The V and J ends lost 7 bases and 9 bases respectively, with 22 bases between them. CDR3 length equals 15 residues. The germline gives CDR1 MNHEY, CDR2 SVGEGT. The CDR3 sequence: CASTRDTGAGIEQFF. In nucleotides, the CDR3 is TGTGCCAGCACCAGAGACACGGGGGCGGGGATTGAGCAGTTCTTC.

The chain carries TRBV5-4 and TRBJ2-3; D unresolved. V shed 4 bases and J shed 2 bases, with 8 bases lying between them. The germline CDR1 and CDR2 sequences are SGHNT and YYREEE (reference sequence). There are 13 residues in the CDR3. Here the CDR3 reads CASSLSNTDTQYF. The CDR3 region has the DNA TGTGCCAGCAGCCTATCGAACACAGATACGCAGTATTTT.

This clonotype has a handful of counts. The chain recombines TRBV6-5 with TRBJ2-1; the D gene is possibly TRBD2 (6 bases). This CDR3 is 14 amino acids long. Trimming pared 3 bases from V and 5 bases from J, leaving 11 bases between. Germline loops: CDR1 MNHEY, CDR2 SVGAGI. CDR3 nucleotide sequence: TGTGCCAGCAGTTATTTAGGGACTCACAATGAGCAGTTCTTC. Its translation is CASSYLGTHNEQFF.

This clonotype came up a few times. V and J are TRBV24-1 and TRBJ2-5, with TRBD1 matching 10 bases. Unmatched junction bases numbered 8, after V lost 4 bases and J lost 4 bases. Germline V gene data show CDR1 as KGHDR and CDR2 as SFDVKD. The CDR3 spans 16 residues. Written as DNA, the CDR3 is TGTGCCACCAGTGAGCCGGGACAGGGGTTTGGAGAGACCCAGTACTTC. As protein: CATSEPGQGFGETQYF.

Regarding this clonotype: This CDR3 is missing its conserved last phenylalanine or tryptophan, likely due to a read error. The J gene is TRBJ2-7, the V gene TRBV29-1; D not certain. The V gene's germline CDR1 is SQVTM and CDR2 ANQGSEA. The CDR3 extends over 11 amino acids. The CDR3 region is CSVGSAYKQYL. The CDR3 region has the DNA TGCAGCGTTGGCTCCGCCTACAAGCAGTACTTA.